The 14 T cell receptor delta chains in this list originate from one sample, sequenced in a study of γδ T cells in repeated Plasmodium falciparum infection. Gammadelta T cells were flow-sorted from PBMC into Vgamma9/Vdelta2+ and Vdelta2-negative populations for bulk analysis. TCRdb re-called the multiplex PCR reads using CATT. The sample shows about 51,000 delta-chain clones, roughly 2% of them seen only once. What was sequenced was gamma-delta T cells from blood. These receptors were obtained from a pool of human donors (malaria-infected and uninfected, not separated).

This clone was seen more than once but under ten times. The protein that TCRdb holds for this DNA derives from a much larger clone and differs from the translated DNA at residue 18, which likely indicates a read error; the protein shown here is translated from the DNA. The rearrangement joins TRDV3 to TRDJ1, with 11 bases fitting TRDD3. The J gene, absent from TCRdb, was called here by matching the DNA to germline. The CDR3 totals 23 residues. Unmatched junction bases numbered 34, after V lost 4 bases and J lost 3 bases. Germline values: CDR1 TVYSNPD, CDR2 GDNSRS (reference sequence). For the CDR3, the DNA is TGTGCCTGCTCTGTCCCTTCCTACGCCATTATCTGGGGGATACATCCGAACGCCGATAAACTCATCTTT. Residues: CACSVPSYAIIWGIHPNADKLIF.

This clone was seen many times. This DNA's translation and the protein TCRdb lists, from a much larger clone, do not match at residue 9, likely due to a read error; the protein shown is translated from the DNA. The chain is built from TRDV2 and TRDJ1, with TRDD3 matching 8 bases. No J segment appears in TCRdb, so it was assigned here by matching the sequence to germline. Per the germline V gene, CDR1 is GEAIGNYY and CDR2 is EKD. This CDR3 is built from 16 residues. V lost 1 base to trimming and J lost 0 bases; unmatched junction nucleotides: 6. The CDR3 sequence: CACDTWGIEYTDKLIF. CDR3 bases: TGTGCCTGTGACACTTGGGGGATCGAGTACACCGATAAACTCATCTTT.

This clone was detected only a few times. The TCRdb protein, from a much larger clone, departs from this DNA's translation at residue 5, likely by read error; the protein shown derives from the DNA. This chain uses TRDV2 with TRDJ1, with 7 nucleotides matching TRDD3. With 2 bases clipped from V and 1 base from J, the junction kept 6 bases outside the gene matches. Germline V gene sequence: CDR1 GEAIGNYY, CDR2 EKD. The CDR3 covers 15 residues. The CDR3 bases are TGTGCCTGTGACATAGTGGGGGAGAGCACCGATAAACTCATCTTT. Translation: CACDIVGESTDKLIF.

A remark on this clone: TCRdb has a much larger clone's protein, which differs at residue 6 from the translation of this DNA, likely because of a read error; what is shown is the protein translated from the DNA. This sequence joins TRDV1 and TRDJ1, with D perhaps TRDD2 (7 bases). The J gene, absent from TCRdb, was called here by matching the DNA to germline. The CDR3 length is 20 residues. Per the germline V gene, CDR1 is TSWWSYY and CDR2 is QGS. V gave up 0 bases and J gave up 3 bases, with 26 bases separating them. In DNA, the CDR3 is TGTGCTCTTGGGGAACTCTTGGCCTTCCTCAATACTGGGACGGCCGATAAACTCATCTTT. Protein sequence: CALGELLAFLNTGTADKLIF.

Details on this clone: The protein in TCRdb stems from a much larger clone and differs at residue 6 from this DNA's translation, likely a read error; here the protein is translated from the DNA. The chain employs TRDV2 and TRDJ1; a possible D gene is TRDD3 (5 bases). No J segment appears in TCRdb, so it was assigned here by matching the sequence to germline. This CDR3 has 17 amino acids. Trimming stripped 4 bases from V and 3 bases from J, with 23 bases between. Germline CDR1 GEAIGNYY, CDR2 EKD. The CDR3 DNA is TGTGCCTGTGAAGACTCGCTGGGTCCCAGAGGAGCCGATAAACTCATCTTT. It codes for CACEDSLGPRGADKLIF.

There are many counts of this clone. For this DNA, TCRdb reports the protein of a much larger clone, which diverges at residue 3, most likely from a read error; the protein presented here is translated directly from the DNA. The gene calls are TRDV1 and TRDJ1, with 8 bases aligning to TRDD3. From germline, CDR1 is TSWWSYY and CDR2 QGS. The CDR3 loop spans 20 amino acids. CDR3 coding DNA: TGTGCTATTGGGGAACTACGACCAACATGGGGATACTGGTACACCGATAAACTCATCTTT. Its protein product is CAIGELRPTWGYWYTDKLIF.

This clone was seen ten or more times. The protein TCRdb lists belongs to a much larger clone and differs from this DNA's translation at residue 14, which points to a read error; the protein shown is made from the DNA. The chain is built from TRDV2 and TRDJ1, with TRDD3 identical over 8 bases. TCRdb carries no J gene annotation; the J gene was assigned here by matching the DNA with germline. CDR1 is GEAIGNYY, CDR2 EKD, per germline. This CDR3 spans 18 amino acids. V trimming: 1 base; J trimming: 7 bases; junction bases outside the gene matches: 19. CDR3 sequence (DNA): TGTGCCTGTGACACGGTTTCACTGGGGGCTACGGGAGACGGTAAACTCATCTTT. This translates into CACDTVSLGATGDGKLIF.

As concerns this clone: TCRdb attributes to this sequence the protein of a much larger clone, which differs from the DNA translation at residue 6; a read error is likely, and the protein displayed is translated from the DNA. The chain recombines TRDV1 with TRDJ1; 8 positions match TRDD3. TCRdb gives no J gene; it was assigned here by matching the DNA to germline. V shed 2 bases, J shed 0 bases, and the junction held 35 bases outside the gene matches. CDR1 TSWWSYY and CDR2 QGS come from the germline V gene. The CDR3 contains 26 residues. Here the CDR3 reads CALGESYILLSVLGAPGWGYTDKLIF. CDR3 bases: TGTGCTCTTGGGGAATCGTATATCCTACTTTCCGTACTGGGGGCCCCTGGGTGGGGATACACCGATAAACTCATCTTT.

Concerning this clone: This probably arose from a read error, given a far larger clone one base away. Other DNA sequences in this specimen translate into the identical CDR3. The genes are TRDV3 and TRDJ1; 11 bases map to TRDD3. Matching the DNA to germline supplied the J gene, which TCRdb does not give. V lost 4 bases and J lost 0; bases outside the gene matches: 16. Germline loops: CDR1 TVYSNPD, CDR2 GDNSRS (reference sequence). This CDR3 comprises 18 residues. CDR3 DNA sequence: TGTGCCTCTTATTGCCTGGGGGATACCGTTTGGTACACCGATAAACTCATCTTT. It translates to CASYCLGDTVWYTDKLIF. Looking up the rest from reference TRDV3 and TRDJ1 gives the full variable domain: CDKVTQSSPDQTVASGSEVVLLCTYDTVYSNPDLFWYRIRPDYSFQFVFYGDNSRSEGADFTQGRFSVKHILTQKAFHLVISPVRTEDSATYYCASYCLGDTVWYTDKLIFGKGTRVTVEP.

About this clone: This DNA's translation and the protein TCRdb lists, from a much larger clone, do not match at residue 7, likely due to a read error; the protein shown is translated from the DNA. The rearrangement uses TRDV3 and TRDJ1; D possibly matches TRDD2 or TRDD3 (5 bases each). The J gene was not available in TCRdb and was assigned here by matching the DNA to germline segments. Germline CDR1 reads TVYSNPD; CDR2 reads GDNSRS (reference sequence). The V and J ends lost 3 bases and 6 bases respectively, with 23 bases between them. This CDR3 has 15 amino acids. Here the CDR3 DNA reads TGTGCCTTCCCCTACGGGATGCGAAACCCCCATAAACTCATCTTT. Translated: CAFPYGMRNPHKLIF.

This clone was detected a few times. This likely traces to a read error, being one base from a far larger clone. This sample includes further DNA sequences coding for the same CDR3. The CDR3 sequence is CAVWTGGRYTDKLIF. CDR3 coding DNA: TGTGCTGTGTGGACTGGGGGACGGTACACCGATAAACTTATCTTT. The V gene was identified as TRAV36/DV7, while no J gene was called; the table's D call TRDD3 went unverified against the DNA. The CDR3 contains 15 residues. CDR1 and CDR2 (germline): VTNFRS, LTSSGIE (reference sequence).

Of note for this clone: TCRdb pairs this DNA with a much larger clone's protein that differs at residue 8, likely a read error; the protein shown was translated from the DNA. The rearrangement uses TRDV3 and TRDJ1; 8 positions match TRDD3. Trimming took 3 bases from V and 5 from J; bases not matched to a gene: 17. The CDR3 length is 16 residues. Germline-derived CDR1 and CDR2 are TVYSNPD and GDNSRS (reference sequence). DNA for the CDR3: TGTGCCTTCTCGTCTGGGGGAGCCCCTTGGGGGGATAAACTCATCTTT. Translated, it gives CAFSSGGAPWGDKLIF.

This clone was counted a few times. TCRdb's listed protein matches a much larger clone and diverges from this DNA's translation at residues 14 and 16, likely through a read error; the protein shown comes from the DNA. The V call is TRDV1, the J call TRDJ2; D may be TRDD3 (6 bases). This CDR3 is 21 amino acids long. Germline V gene lookup returns CDR1 TSWWSYY and CDR2 QGS. DNA for the CDR3: TGTGCTCTCACCCTATTTTCCCAACTCTGGGGATTTGCAGATTTGGCAGCACAACTCTTCTTT. Translation: CALTLFSQLWGFADLAAQLFF.

This clone was seen many times. The protein recorded in TCRdb matches a much larger clone and deviates from this DNA's translation at residue 6, suggesting a read error; the protein here is obtained by translating the DNA. This chain joins TRDV3 and TRDJ1, with D possibly matching TRDD2 (6 bases). V lost 5 bases and J 2 bases, leaving 15 bases between the germline ends. The CDR3 has 13 amino acids. The V gene's germline CDR1 is TVYSNPD and CDR2 GDNSRS (reference sequence). The CDR3 is CALPLALTDKLIF. The CDR3, as DNA: TGTGCCCTTCCTCTTGCTCTAACCGATAAACTCATCTTT.